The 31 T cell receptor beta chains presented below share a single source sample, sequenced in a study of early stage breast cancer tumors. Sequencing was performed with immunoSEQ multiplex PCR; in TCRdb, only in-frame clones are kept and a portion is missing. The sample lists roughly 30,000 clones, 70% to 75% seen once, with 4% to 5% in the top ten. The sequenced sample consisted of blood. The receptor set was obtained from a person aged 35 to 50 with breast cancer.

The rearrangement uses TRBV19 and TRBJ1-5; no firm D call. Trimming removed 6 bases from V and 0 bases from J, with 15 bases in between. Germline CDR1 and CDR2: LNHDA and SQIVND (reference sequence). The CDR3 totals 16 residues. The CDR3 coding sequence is TGTGCCAGTAGCGTGGGTACGGGGTATAGCAATCAGCCCCAGCATTTT. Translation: CASSVGTGYSNQPQHF.

The CDR3 sequence: CASYNYGYTF. The CDR3 DNA reads as TGTGCCAGCTATAACTATGGCTACACCTTC. The J gene is TRBJ1-2, the V gene TRBV28; the D is unclear. There are 10 residues in the CDR3. Germline CDR1 and CDR2: MDHEN and SYDVKM. Trimming shortened V by 8 bases and J by 1 base, and 2 bases separated the two germline ends.

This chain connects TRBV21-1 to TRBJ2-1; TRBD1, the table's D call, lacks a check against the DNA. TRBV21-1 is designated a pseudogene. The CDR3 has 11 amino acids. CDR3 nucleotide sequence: TGTGCCAGCAGCAACGATGGCGAGCAGTTCTTC. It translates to CASSNDGEQFF.

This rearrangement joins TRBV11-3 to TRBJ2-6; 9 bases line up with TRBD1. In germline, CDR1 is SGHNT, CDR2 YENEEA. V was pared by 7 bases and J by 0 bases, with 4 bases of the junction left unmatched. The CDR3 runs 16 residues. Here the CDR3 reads CASTGQGLSGANVLTF. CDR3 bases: TGTGCCAGCACGGGACAGGGACTCTCTGGGGCCAACGTCCTGACTTTC.

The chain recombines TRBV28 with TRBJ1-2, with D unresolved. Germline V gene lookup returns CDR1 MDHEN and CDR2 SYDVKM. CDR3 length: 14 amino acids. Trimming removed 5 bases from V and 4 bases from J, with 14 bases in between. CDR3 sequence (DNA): TGTGCCAGCAGTATCGGTAACGGGCCCTATGGCTACACCTTC. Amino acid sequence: CASSIGNGPYGYTF.

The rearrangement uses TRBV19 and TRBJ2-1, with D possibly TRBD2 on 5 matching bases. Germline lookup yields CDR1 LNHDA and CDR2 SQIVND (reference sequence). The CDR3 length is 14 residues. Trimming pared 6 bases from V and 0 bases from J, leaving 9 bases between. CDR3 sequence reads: CASRAGHSYNEQFF. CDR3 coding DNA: TGTGCCAGTAGGGCGGGTCACTCCTACAATGAGCAGTTCTTC.

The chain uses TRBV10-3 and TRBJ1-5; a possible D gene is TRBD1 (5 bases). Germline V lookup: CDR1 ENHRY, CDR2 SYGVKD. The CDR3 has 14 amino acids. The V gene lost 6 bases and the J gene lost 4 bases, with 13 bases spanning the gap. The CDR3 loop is CAISKTVGNQPQHF. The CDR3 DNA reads TGTGCCATCAGCAAGACAGTAGGGAATCAGCCCCAGCATTTT.

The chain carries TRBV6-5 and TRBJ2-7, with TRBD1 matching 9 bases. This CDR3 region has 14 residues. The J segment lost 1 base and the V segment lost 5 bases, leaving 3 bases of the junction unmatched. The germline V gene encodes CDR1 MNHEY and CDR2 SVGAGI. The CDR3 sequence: CASSHRGLSYEQYF. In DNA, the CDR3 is TGTGCCAGCAGTCACAGGGGGCTTTCCTACGAGCAGTACTTC.

CDR3 nucleotides: TGTGCCTGGAGTGCTTCGAGTTACAATGAGCAGTTCTTC. It specifies CAWSASSYNEQFF. The rearrangement links TRBV30 to TRBJ2-1; no definite D call. V was pared by 1 base and J by 4 bases, with 8 bases between. This CDR3 has 13 residues. Germline values: CDR1 GTSNPN, CDR2 SVGIG (reference sequence).

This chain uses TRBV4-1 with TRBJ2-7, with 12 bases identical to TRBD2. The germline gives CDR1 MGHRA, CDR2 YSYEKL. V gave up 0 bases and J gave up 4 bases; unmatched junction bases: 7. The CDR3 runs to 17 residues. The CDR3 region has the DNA TGCGCCAGCAGCCAAGATCGGGGCACTAGCGGGAGGTACGAGCAGTACTTC. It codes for CASSQDRGTSGRYEQYF.

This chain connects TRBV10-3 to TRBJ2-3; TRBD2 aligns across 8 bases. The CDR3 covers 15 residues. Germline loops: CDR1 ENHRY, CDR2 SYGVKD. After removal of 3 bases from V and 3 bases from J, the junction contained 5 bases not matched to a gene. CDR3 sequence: CAISDGGRSTDTQYF. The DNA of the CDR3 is TGTGCCATCAGTGATGGCGGGAGGTCTACAGATACGCAGTATTTT.

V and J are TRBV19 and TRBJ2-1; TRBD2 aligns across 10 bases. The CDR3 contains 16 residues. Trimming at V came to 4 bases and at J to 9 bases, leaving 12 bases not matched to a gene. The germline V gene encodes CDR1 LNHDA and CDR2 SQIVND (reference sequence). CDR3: CASSTSTSGIVREQFF. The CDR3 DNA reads TGTGCCAGTAGTACAAGTACTAGCGGGATTGTTCGTGAGCAGTTCTTC.

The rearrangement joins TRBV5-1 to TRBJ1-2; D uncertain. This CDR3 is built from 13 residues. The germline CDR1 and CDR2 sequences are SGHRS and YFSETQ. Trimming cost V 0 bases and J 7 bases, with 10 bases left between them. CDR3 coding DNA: TGCGCCAGCAGCTTGGAGGAAGAAACTGGCTACACCTTC. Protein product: CASSLEEETGYTF.

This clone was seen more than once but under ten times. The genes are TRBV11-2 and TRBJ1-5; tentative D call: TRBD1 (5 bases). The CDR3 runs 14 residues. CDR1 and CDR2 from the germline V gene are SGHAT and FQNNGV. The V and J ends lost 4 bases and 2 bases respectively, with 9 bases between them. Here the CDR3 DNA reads TGTGCCAGCAGCTGGGGGTTTGGCAATCAGCCCCAGCATTTT. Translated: CASSWGFGNQPQHF.

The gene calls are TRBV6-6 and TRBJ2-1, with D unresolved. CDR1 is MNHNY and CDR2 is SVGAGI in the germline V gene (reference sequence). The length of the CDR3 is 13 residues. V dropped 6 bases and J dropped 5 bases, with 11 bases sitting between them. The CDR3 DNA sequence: TGTGCCAGCAGACTGGACGGAGACAATGAGCAGTTCTTC. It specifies CASRLDGDNEQFF.

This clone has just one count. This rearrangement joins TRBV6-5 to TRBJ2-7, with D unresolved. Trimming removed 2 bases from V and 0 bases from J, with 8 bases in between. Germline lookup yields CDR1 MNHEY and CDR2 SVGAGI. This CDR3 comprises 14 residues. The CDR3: CASSYGRTSYEQYF. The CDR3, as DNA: TGTGCCAGCAGTTACGGCAGGACCTCCTACGAGCAGTACTTC.

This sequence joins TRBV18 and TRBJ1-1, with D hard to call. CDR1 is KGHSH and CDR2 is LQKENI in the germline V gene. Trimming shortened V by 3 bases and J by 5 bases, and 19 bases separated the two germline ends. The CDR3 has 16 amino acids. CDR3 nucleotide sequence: TGTGCCAGCTCACCGAGCCTGGTGGGAGGAGAAACTGAAGCTTTCTTT. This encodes CASSPSLVGGETEAFF. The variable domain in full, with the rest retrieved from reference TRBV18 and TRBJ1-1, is NAGVMQNPRHLVRRRGQEARLRCSPMKGHSHVYWYRQLPEEGLKFMVYLQKENIIDESGMPKERFSAEFPKEGPSILRIQQVVRGDSAAYFCASSPSLVGGETEAFFGQGTRLTVV.

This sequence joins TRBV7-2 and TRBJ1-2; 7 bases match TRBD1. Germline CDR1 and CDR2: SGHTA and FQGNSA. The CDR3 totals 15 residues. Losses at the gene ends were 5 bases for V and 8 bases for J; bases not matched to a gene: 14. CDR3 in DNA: TGTGCCAGCAGCCCACGGGACAGCACCTTAAGGGGCTACACCTTC. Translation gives CASSPRDSTLRGYTF.

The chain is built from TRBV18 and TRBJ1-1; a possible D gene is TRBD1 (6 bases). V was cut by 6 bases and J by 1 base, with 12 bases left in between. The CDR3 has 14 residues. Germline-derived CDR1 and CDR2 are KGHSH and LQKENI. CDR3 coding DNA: TGTGCCAGCTCCCCTAGGGGGGGGAACACTGAAGCTTTCTTT. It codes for CASSPRGGNTEAFF. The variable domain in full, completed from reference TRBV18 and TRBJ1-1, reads NAGVMQNPRHLVRRRGQEARLRCSPMKGHSHVYWYRQLPEEGLKFMVYLQKENIIDESGMPKERFSAEFPKEGPSILRIQQVVRGDSAAYFCASSPRGGNTEAFFGQGTRLTVV.

DNA for the CDR3: TGTGCCAGCACCCGGTGGAGGGATGGGACGCAGTATTTT. Translation: CASTRWRDGTQYF. The chain uses TRBV2 and TRBJ2-3; perhaps TRBD2 as D (6 bases). The CDR3 covers 13 residues. From germline, CDR1 is SNHLY and CDR2 FYNNEI. Trimming took off 7 bases at V and 9 bases at J, with 17 bases between the two ends.

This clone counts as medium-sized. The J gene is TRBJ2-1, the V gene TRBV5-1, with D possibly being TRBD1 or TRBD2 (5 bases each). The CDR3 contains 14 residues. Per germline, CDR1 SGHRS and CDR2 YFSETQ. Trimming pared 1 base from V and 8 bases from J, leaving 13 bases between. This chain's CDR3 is CASSLSGRGDEQFF. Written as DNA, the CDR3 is TGCGCCAGCAGCTTGTCAGGACGAGGGGATGAGCAGTTCTTC.

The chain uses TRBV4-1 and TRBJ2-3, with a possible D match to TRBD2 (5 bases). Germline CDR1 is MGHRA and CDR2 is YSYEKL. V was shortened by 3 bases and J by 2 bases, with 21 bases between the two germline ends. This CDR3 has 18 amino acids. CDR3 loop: CASSHLPPFGSYTDTQYF. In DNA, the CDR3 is TGCGCCAGCAGCCATCTCCCCCCATTTGGGAGCTACACAGATACGCAGTATTTT.

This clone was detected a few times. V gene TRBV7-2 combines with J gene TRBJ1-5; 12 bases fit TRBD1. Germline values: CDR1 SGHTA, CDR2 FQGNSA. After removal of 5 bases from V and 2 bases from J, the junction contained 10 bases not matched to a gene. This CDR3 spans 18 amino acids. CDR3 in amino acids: CASSTPGQGAGGNQPQHF. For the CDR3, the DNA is TGTGCCAGCAGCACCCCGGGACAGGGGGCGGGTGGCAATCAGCCCCAGCATTTT.

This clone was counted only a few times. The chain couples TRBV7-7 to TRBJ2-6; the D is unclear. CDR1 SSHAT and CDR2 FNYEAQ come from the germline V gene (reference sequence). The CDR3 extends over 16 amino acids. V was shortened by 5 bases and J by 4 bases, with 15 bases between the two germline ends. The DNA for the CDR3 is TGTGCCAGCAGCCCGAATCGCGTTTCCGGGGCCAACGTCCTGACTTTC. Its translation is CASSPNRVSGANVLTF.

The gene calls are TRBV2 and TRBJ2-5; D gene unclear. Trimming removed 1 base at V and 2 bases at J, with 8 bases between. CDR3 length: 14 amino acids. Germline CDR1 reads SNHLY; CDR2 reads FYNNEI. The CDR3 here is CASSEDDFQETQYF. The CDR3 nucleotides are TGTGCCAGCAGTGAAGATGACTTTCAAGAGACCCAGTACTTC.

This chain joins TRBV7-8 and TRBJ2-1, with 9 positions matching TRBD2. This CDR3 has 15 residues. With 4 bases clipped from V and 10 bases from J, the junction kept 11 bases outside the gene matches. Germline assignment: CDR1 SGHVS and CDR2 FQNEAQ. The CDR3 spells CASSSRLAGVYEQFF. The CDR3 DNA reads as TGTGCCAGCAGCTCCCGGTTAGCGGGAGTTTACGAGCAGTTCTTC.

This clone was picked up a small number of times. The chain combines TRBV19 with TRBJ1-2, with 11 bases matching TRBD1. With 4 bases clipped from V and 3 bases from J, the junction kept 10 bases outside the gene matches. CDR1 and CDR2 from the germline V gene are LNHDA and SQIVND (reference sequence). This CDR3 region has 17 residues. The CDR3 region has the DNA TGTGCCAGTAGTAGATTCTCCGGGACAGGGGGTCACTATGGCTACACCTTC. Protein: CASSRFSGTGGHYGYTF.

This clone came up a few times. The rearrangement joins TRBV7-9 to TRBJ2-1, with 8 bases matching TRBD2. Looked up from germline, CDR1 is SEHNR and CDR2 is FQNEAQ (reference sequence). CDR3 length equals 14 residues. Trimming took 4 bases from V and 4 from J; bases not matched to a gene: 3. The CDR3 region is CASSSSGGYNEQFF. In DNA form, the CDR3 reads TGTGCCAGCAGCTCCTCGGGGGGGTACAATGAGCAGTTCTTC.

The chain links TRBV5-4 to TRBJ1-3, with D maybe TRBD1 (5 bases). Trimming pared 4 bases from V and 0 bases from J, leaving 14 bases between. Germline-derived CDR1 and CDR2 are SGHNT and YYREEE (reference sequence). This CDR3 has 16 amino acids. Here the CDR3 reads CASSRWDWSSGNTIYF. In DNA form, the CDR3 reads TGTGCCAGCAGCCGGTGGGACTGGAGCTCTGGAAACACCATATATTTT.

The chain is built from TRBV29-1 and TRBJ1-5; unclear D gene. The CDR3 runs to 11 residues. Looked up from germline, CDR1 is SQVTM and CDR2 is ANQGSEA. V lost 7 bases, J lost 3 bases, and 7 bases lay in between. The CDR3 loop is CSARVNQPQHF. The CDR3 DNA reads TGCAGCGCCCGGGTCAATCAGCCCCAGCATTTT.

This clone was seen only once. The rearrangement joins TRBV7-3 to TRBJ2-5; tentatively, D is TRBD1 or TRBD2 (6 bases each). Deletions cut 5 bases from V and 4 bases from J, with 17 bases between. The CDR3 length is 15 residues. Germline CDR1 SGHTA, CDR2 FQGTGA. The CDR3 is CASSPVGGRVETQYF. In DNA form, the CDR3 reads TGTGCCAGCAGCCCCGTTGGGGGGCGCGTAGAGACCCAGTACTTC.